This TCR beta chain is from a study of CD8+CD57+ T cells in acquired aplastic anemia. The overall study: Across the sorted CD4+ and CD8+ cells, DNA amounts averaged approximately 3 ug.

Genomic DNA served as template for TCR beta VDJ and CDR3 profiling. MiXCR, run by TCRdb on the reads, gives a single entry per CDR3 protein. The repertoire consists of around 200,000 distinct CDR3 sequences, with roughly 50% occurring once and the leading ten covering just under 20%. Germline CDR1 and CDR2: SGHTA and FQGNSA. The CDR3 has 13 amino acids. The ends were cut back, 4 bases at V and 5 bases at J, with 8 bases in the middle. This clonotype was found many times. Its antigen remains unknown. Study outcomes and limitations: There were over 25 CD8+ CDR3 sequences that occurred in both patients and controls.

Patients selected for sequencing had displayed CD8+CD57+ cell expansion by flow cytometry. Each patient had severe acquired aplastic anemia. Sample: sorted CD4+, CD8+, or CD8+CD57+ T cells (not recorded which) from PBMCs. V gene TRBV7-2 combines with J gene TRBJ1-4; unclear D gene. The TCR originated in a human donor with aplastic anemia. In nucleotides, the CDR3 is TGTGCCAGCAGCTCCAACATCAATGAAAAACTGTTTTTT. This codes for CASSSNINEKLFF.